This T cell receptor beta chain was identified during a study of blood T cell repertoires in COVID-19. In the original processing: Nucleated cell counts were estimated from reference gene primer amplification. Libraries were prepared by immunoSEQ multiplex PCR; TCRdb keeps only in-frame clonotypes and omits some of them. V and J calls and clone size come straight from that table; D and trimming were deduced from the DNA. The sample has 200,000 to 300,000 clones, approximately 88% seen once. Trimming stripped 5 bases from V and 7 bases from J, with 8 bases between. This CDR3 contains 12 residues. Germline CDR1 reads LNHDA; CDR2 reads SQIVND (reference sequence).

The V gene is TRBV19, the J gene TRBJ2-2; maybe TRBD2 (5 bases). The source is a woman in her 40s with acute COVID-19. Sequenced material: PBMCs or T cells enriched from blood (not recorded which). The DNA for the CDR3 is TGTGCCAGTAGTGAGGGTGGCGGGGAGCTGTTTTTT. This encodes CASSEGGGELFF.